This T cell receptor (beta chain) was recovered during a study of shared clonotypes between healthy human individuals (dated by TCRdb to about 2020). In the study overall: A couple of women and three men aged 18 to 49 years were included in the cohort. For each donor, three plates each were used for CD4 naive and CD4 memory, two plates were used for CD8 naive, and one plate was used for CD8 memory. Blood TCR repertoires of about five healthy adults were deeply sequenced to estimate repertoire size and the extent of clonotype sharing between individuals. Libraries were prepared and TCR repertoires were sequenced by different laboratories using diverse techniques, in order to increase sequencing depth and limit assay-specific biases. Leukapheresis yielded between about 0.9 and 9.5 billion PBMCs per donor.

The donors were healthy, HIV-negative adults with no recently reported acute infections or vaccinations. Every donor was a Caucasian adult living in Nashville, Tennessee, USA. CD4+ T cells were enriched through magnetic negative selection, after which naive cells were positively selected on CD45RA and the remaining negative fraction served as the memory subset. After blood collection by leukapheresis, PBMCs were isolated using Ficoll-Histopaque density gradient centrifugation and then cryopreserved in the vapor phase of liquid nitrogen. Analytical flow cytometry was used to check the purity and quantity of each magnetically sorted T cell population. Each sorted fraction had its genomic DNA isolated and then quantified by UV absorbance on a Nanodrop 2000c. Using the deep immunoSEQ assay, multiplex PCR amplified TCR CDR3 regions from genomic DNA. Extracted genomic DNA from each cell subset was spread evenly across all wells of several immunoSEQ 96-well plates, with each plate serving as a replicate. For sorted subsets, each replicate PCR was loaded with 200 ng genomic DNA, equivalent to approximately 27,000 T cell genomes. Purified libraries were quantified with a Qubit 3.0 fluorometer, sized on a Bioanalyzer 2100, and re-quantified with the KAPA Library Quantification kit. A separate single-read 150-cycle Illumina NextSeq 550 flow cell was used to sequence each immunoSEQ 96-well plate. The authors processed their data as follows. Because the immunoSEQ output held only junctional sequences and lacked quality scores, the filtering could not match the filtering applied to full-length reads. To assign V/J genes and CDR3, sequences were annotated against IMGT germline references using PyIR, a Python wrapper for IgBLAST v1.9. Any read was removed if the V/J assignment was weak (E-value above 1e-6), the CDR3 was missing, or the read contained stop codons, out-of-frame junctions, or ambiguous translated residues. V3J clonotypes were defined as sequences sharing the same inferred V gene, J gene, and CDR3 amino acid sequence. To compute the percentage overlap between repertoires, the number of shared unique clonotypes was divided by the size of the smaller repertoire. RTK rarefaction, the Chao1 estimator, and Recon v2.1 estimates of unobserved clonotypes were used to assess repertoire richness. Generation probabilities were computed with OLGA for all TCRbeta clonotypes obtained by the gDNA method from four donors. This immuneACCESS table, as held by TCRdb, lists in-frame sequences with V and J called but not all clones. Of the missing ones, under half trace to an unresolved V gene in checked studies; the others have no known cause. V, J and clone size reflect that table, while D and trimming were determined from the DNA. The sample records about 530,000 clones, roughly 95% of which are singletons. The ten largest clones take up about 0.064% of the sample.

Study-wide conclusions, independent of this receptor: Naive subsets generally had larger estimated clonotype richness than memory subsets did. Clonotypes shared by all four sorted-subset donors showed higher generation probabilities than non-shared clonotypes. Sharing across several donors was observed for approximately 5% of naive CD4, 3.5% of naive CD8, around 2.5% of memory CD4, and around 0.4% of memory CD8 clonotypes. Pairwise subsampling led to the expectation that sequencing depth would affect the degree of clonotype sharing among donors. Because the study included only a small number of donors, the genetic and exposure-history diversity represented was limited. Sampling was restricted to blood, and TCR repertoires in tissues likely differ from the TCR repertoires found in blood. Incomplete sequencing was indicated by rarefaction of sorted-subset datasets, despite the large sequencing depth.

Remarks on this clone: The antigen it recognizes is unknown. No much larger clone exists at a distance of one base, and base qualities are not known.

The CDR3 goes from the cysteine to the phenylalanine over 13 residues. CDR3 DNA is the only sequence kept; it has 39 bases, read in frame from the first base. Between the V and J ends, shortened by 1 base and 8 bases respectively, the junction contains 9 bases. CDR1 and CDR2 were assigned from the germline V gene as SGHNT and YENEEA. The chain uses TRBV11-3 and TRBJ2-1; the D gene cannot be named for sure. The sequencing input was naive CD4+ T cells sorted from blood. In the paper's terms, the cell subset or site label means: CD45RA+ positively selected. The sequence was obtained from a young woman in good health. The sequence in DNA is TGTGCCAGCAGCTTAGGTCTCTGGGATGAGCAGTTCTTC. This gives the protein CASSLGLWDEQFF.